This T cell receptor beta chain was retrieved from a study of patients and donors after allogeneic stem cell transplantation. There are a few counts of this clonotype. TCRdb fed the RT-PCR reads into MiXCR, producing one record per CDR3 protein. The table includes approximately 200,000 distinct CDR3 sequences, around two fifths detected once. V was pared by 8 bases and J by 0 bases, with 4 bases of the junction left unmatched. The germline V gene has CDR1 MDHEN and CDR2 SYDVKM. The CDR3 loop spans 14 amino acids. V gene TRBV28 combines with J gene TRBJ1-5; 7 bases line up with TRBD1. The clonotype comes from a human donor who was either an allogeneic HSCT recipient or a stem cell or donor lymphocyte infusion donor (not recorded which). It is not recorded whose cells these are; they may come from a transplant donor. The sequenced sample was blood, either unsorted or a sorted T cell fraction (not recorded which). The CDR3 nucleotides read TGTGCCAGCTCAGGGGGTCTTAGCAATCAGCCCCAGCATTTT. It specifies CASSGGLSNQPQHF.